This passage covers 9 T cell receptor beta chains from one sample sequenced in a study of T cells after yellow fever vaccination (dated by TCRdb to about 2019). The protocol used for the library was 5' RACE. Instrument on record: Illumina HiSeq 2500. TCRdb ran its own pipeline on the public reads, namely fastp trimming at Q25 and MiXCR clone calling, and kept in-frame beta chains. Rows are combined by CDR3 protein, so each entry shows the most common genes and DNA. Counted in this sample were roughly 340,000 distinct CDR3 sequences; about 8.7% of them appeared once. Roughly 17% of the sample rests with the top ten. According to the study, the label for this sample's treatment or condition signals: live attenuated yellow fever vaccine strain. Sequencing used PBMCs, obtained on the day of the first yellow fever vaccination. The receptors here all came from a young man who received the YFV17D yellow fever vaccine.

This clonotype was picked up a small number of times. The chain recombines TRBV7-2 with TRBJ2-5, with a weak D call TRBD1 (7 bases). Germline V lookup: CDR1 SGHTA, CDR2 FQGNSA. The CDR3 covers 14 residues. Trimming removed 2 bases at V and 7 bases at J, with 14 bases between. Written as DNA, the CDR3 is TGTGCCAGCAGCTTATACGGGACAGCGGGGACCCAGTACTTC. Translation gives CASSLYGTAGTQYF.

The J gene is TRBJ2-5, the V gene TRBV24-1, with TRBD1 as a possible D gene (5 bases). Per germline, CDR1 KGHDR and CDR2 SFDVKD. CDR3 length equals 17 residues. Trimming shortened V by 3 bases and J by 5 bases, and 21 bases separated the two germline ends. CDR3 nucleotides: TGTGCCACCAGTGATCTGTCGGACAAAGCCTCCTTCGAGACCCAGTACTTC. Translated: CATSDLSDKASFETQYF.

In its sample, this clonotype was seen many times. The chain has TRBV12-3 or TRBV12-4 and TRBJ1-5; tentatively, D is TRBD1 (5 bases). The CDR3 runs 19 residues. V was shortened by 7 bases and J by 2 bases, with 27 bases between the two germline ends. The CDR3 sequence: CASTDPAAGYTSGNQPQHF. DNA for the CDR3: TGTGCCAGCACCGATCCCGCTGCAGGGTACACATCAGGCAATCAGCCCCAGCATTTT.

The chain employs TRBV7-2 and TRBJ2-7, with TRBD1 matching 7 bases. This CDR3 contains 13 residues. J was trimmed by 2 bases and V by 6 bases; bases with no gene match: 4. The germline gives CDR1 SGHTA, CDR2 FQGNSA. CDR3 loop: CASSTTGPYEQYF. In DNA, the CDR3 is TGTGCCAGCAGTACGACAGGGCCCTACGAGCAGTACTTC.

This clonotype occurred a few times. This sequence joins TRBV18 and TRBJ1-4; D is unresolved. Germline V gene data show CDR1 as KGHSH and CDR2 as LQKENI. The CDR3 extends over 14 amino acids. The ends were cut back, 3 bases at V and 11 bases at J, with 16 bases in the middle. CDR3 nucleotides: TGTGCCAGCTCACCGCCGGGAAGCAGCCGTAAACTGTTTTTT. This codes for CASSPPGSSRKLFF.

This clonotype turned up a few times. The V and J genes are TRBV6-5 and TRBJ2-3, with D maybe TRBD1 (6 bases). CDR1 and CDR2 from the germline V gene are MNHEY and SVGAGI. Trimming removed 4 bases from V and 1 base from J, with 9 bases in between. The CDR3 extends over 14 amino acids. The CDR3 bases are TGTGCCAGCAGTTGGGCAGGGGGCACAGATACGCAGTATTTT. Amino acids: CASSWAGGTDTQYF.

This chain uses TRBV19 with TRBJ2-3; possibly TRBD2 for D (7 bases). Germline V gives CDR1 LNHDA, CDR2 SQIVND (reference sequence). Trimming cost V 2 bases and J 8 bases, with 23 bases left between them. The CDR3 covers 17 residues. This CDR3 reads CASSINSPRGPGGTQYF. The CDR3 DNA follows: TGTGCCAGTAGTATAAACTCTCCGCGGGGGCCCGGGGGTACGCAGTATTTT. Supplemented by reference TRBV19 and TRBJ2-3, the full variable domain reads DGGITQSPKYLFRKEGQNVTLSCEQNLNHDAMYWYRQDPGQGLRLIYYSQIVNDFQKGDIAEGYSVSREKKESFPLTVTSAQKNPTAFYLCASSINSPRGPGGTQYFGPGTRLTVL.

The table lists this clonotype with a few counts. The chain has TRBV24-1 and TRBJ1-6, with D tentatively TRBD1 (5 bases). The CDR3 covers 16 residues. The germline gives CDR1 KGHDR, CDR2 SFDVKD. Trimming left V 3 bases short and J 9 bases short, with 17 bases between. Here the CDR3 reads CATSDPSGRGSSPLHF. The CDR3 DNA reads as TGTGCCACCAGTGATCCCTCGGGGAGGGGCTCTTCACCCCTCCACTTT.

This clonotype was observed many times. This chain uses TRBV21-1 with TRBJ2-7; no check of the table's D call, TRBD2, against the DNA was made. TRBV21-1 is designated a pseudogene. The CDR3 is made up of 15 amino acids. CDR3 loop: CASSNISGGIYEQYV. The CDR3 DNA reads as TGTGCCAGCAGCAATATTAGCGGGGGAATCTACGAGCAGTACGTC.